The 16 T cell receptor beta chains below all came from one sample that was sequenced in a study of T cell repertoires in cytomegalovirus infection. Their antigen targets remain unknown. MiXCR was run by TCRdb on the reads, yielding one entry per CDR3 protein. The sample lists about 500,000 distinct CDR3 sequences, 30% to 40% occurring once. The sample here was cultured PBMCs, taken from culture after CMV antigen stimulation. These receptors were taken from a human donor in good health (CMV status not recorded). Some clones in this sample may be carry-over from other donors' samples.

The chain carries TRBV6-2 or TRBV6-3 and TRBJ2-7, with TRBD1 matching over 10 bases. Germline V lookup: CDR1 MNHEY, CDR2 SVGEGT. The CDR3 is 15 amino acids. Trimming at V came to 6 bases and at J to 7 bases, leaving 12 bases not matched to a gene. The CDR3 sequence: CASSRPPDRGYEQYF. The CDR3 DNA sequence: TGTGCCAGCAGCCGACCCCCGGACAGGGGGTATGAGCAGTACTTC.

The rearrangement joins TRBV11-3 to TRBJ2-3, with a possible D match to TRBD2 (6 bases). This CDR3 comprises 15 residues. Trimming shortened V by 0 bases and J by 3 bases, and 10 bases separated the two germline ends. CDR1 is SGHNT, CDR2 YENEEA, per germline. CDR3 sequence (DNA): TGTGCCAGCAGCTTAGATGGCGGGATAACAGATACGCAGTATTTT. Protein sequence: CASSLDGGITDTQYF.

This clonotype was seen a handful of times. The chain has TRBV5-4 and TRBJ2-1; 13 nucleotides match TRBD2. The germline V gene has CDR1 SGHNT and CDR2 YYREEE (reference sequence). The CDR3 is 15 residues long. V shed 4 bases, J shed 6 bases, and the junction held 4 bases outside the gene matches. The CDR3 region is CASSVGLAGVNEQFF. The DNA of the CDR3 is TGTGCCAGCAGCGTCGGACTAGCGGGAGTCAATGAGCAGTTCTTC.

The rearrangement joins TRBV9 to TRBJ2-3; tentative D call: TRBD1 (6 bases). The CDR3 is made up of 14 amino acids. The germline V gene has CDR1 SGDLS and CDR2 YYNGEE. The V and J ends lost 4 bases and 2 bases respectively, with 11 bases between them. The CDR3 is CASSRDNPTDTQYF. Here the CDR3 DNA reads TGTGCCAGCAGCCGGGACAACCCCACAGATACGCAGTATTTT.

The chain uses TRBV7-2 and TRBJ1-1; TRBD1 agrees at 10 bases. Trimming removed 1 base from V and 4 bases from J; junction bases left unmatched: 6. CDR1 is SGHTA, CDR2 FQGNSA, per germline. The CDR3 covers 16 residues. The CDR3 protein is CASSLVGGTGATEAFF. CDR3 DNA: TGTGCCAGCAGCTTAGTAGGCGGGACAGGGGCCACTGAAGCTTTCTTT.

The V gene is TRBV7-2, the J gene TRBJ2-1, with TRBD2 as a possible D gene (5 bases). The CDR3 is 15 amino acids. V was trimmed by 1 base and J by 6 bases, leaving 13 bases between them. Germline CDR1 SGHTA, CDR2 FQGNSA. CDR3 sequence reads: CASSLEGVLRNEQFF. The CDR3 DNA sequence: TGTGCCAGCAGCTTAGAGGGAGTACTTCGCAATGAGCAGTTCTTC.

This clonotype came up many times. The rearrangement joins TRBV7-9 to TRBJ1-5; D unresolved. Germline CDR1 is SEHNR and CDR2 is FQNEAQ (reference sequence). The CDR3 totals 14 residues. Between the trimmed V and J ends, which lost 0 bases and 3 bases, there was a span of 6 bases. The CDR3 bases are TGTGCCAGCAGCTTAGCAGGGAACAATCAGCCCCAGCATTTT. Encoded protein: CASSLAGNNQPQHF.

The chain is built from TRBV6-2 or TRBV6-3 and TRBJ2-2; tentatively, D is TRBD1 or TRBD2 (5 bases each). CDR1 is MNHEY and CDR2 is SVGEGT in the germline V gene. CDR3 size: 13 residues. V lost 5 bases and J 5 bases, leaving 9 bases between the germline ends. This CDR3 reads CASSGTGTGELFF. CDR3 in DNA: TGTGCCAGCAGTGGGACCGGGACCGGGGAGCTGTTTTTT.

The sample holds a few counts of this clonotype. The rearrangement links TRBV2 to TRBJ1-1, with 7 bases matching TRBD1. CDR1 is SNHLY, CDR2 FYNNEI, per germline. J gave up 8 bases and V 7 bases, and 7 bases lay outside the gene matches. The CDR3 has 12 residues. For the CDR3, the DNA is TGTGCCAGCAACTGGGAGACAGGGGAAGCTTTCTTT. As protein: CASNWETGEAFF.

J is TRBJ2-3 and V is TRBV29-1; D is perhaps TRBD1 or TRBD2 (5 bases each). The CDR3 consists of 12 residues. V was shortened by 7 bases and J by 2 bases, with 10 bases between the two germline ends. In germline, CDR1 is SQVTM, CDR2 ANQGSEA. The CDR3 bases are TGCAGCGCGGGACGGATCACAGATACGCAGTATTTT. As protein: CSAGRITDTQYF.

The chain links TRBV11-2 to TRBJ2-6; TRBD1 is a possible D gene (5 bases). Germline V gene lookup returns CDR1 SGHAT and CDR2 FQNNGV. This CDR3 is 18 amino acids long. V was cut by 1 base and J by 2 bases, with 15 bases left in between. The CDR3 spells CASSLAMGHPTGANVLTF. The DNA for the CDR3 is TGTGCCAGCAGCTTAGCTATGGGGCACCCCACTGGGGCCAACGTCCTGACTTTC.

This rearrangement joins TRBV7-2 to TRBJ1-2; maybe TRBD1 (6 bases). The CDR3 has 15 amino acids. The V and J ends lost 5 bases and 1 base respectively, with 14 bases between them. Per the germline V gene, CDR1 is SGHTA and CDR2 is FQGNSA. CDR3: CASSVTGSFNYGYTF. Here the CDR3 DNA reads TGTGCCAGCAGCGTCACAGGGAGTTTTAACTATGGCTACACCTTC.

This clonotype came up a few times. V and J are TRBV11-2 and TRBJ2-5, with D perhaps TRBD1 or TRBD2 (6 bases each). CDR3 size: 16 residues. V gave up 5 bases and J gave up 2 bases, with 18 bases separating them. CDR1 and CDR2 from the germline V gene are SGHAT and FQNNGV. In DNA form, the CDR3 reads TGTGCCAGCAGCCCGTGGAGGGGGTCCCCACAAGAGACCCAGTACTTC. It encodes CASSPWRGSPQETQYF.

The genes are TRBV7-9 and TRBJ1-3, with D perhaps TRBD1 (6 bases). V gave up 5 bases and J gave up 1 base, with 9 bases separating them. Germline V CDR1 and CDR2: SEHNR, FQNEAQ (reference sequence). This CDR3 has 14 amino acids. CDR3 DNA sequence: TGTGCCAGCAGCCTCGACAGGTCTGGAAACACCATATATTTT. This translates into CASSLDRSGNTIYF. Complete variable domain (other parts from reference TRBV7-9 and TRBJ1-3): DTGVSQNPRHKITKRGQNVTFRCDPISEHNRLYWYRQTLGQGPEFLTYFQNEAQLEKSRLLSDRFSAERPKGSFSTLEIQRTEQGDSAMYLCASSLDRSGNTIYFGEGSWLTVV.

V usage is TRBV15 and J usage is TRBJ2-5; 11 positions agree with TRBD2. Germline values: CDR1 LNHNV, CDR2 YYDKDF (reference sequence). Germline trimming cut 0 bases from V and 2 bases from J; bases unmatched to any gene: 5. The CDR3 is made up of 17 amino acids. The CDR3 region has the DNA TGTGCCACCAGCAGAGATAGCCTAGCGGGAGGACAAGAGACCCAGTACTTC. Translation gives CATSRDSLAGGQETQYF.

This clonotype appeared many times. The genes are TRBV28 and TRBJ2-1, with 12 positions matching TRBD1. V lost 6 bases to trimming and J lost 9 bases; unmatched junction nucleotides: 6. The CDR3 runs 14 residues. Germline values: CDR1 MDHEN, CDR2 SYDVKM. This chain's CDR3 is CASRWGQGAGEQFF. CDR3 bases: TGTGCCAGCAGATGGGGACAGGGGGCGGGTGAGCAGTTCTTC.